The 5 T cell receptor beta chains in this list originate from one sample, sequenced in a study of breast tumors, draining lymph nodes, adjacent tissues. Samples came from axillary lymph nodes draining the breast cancer. MiXCR was run by TCRdb on the multiplex PCR reads, yielding one entry per CDR3 protein. Altogether around 150,000 distinct CDR3 sequences are present, more than 20% being singletons, with the ten largest covering about 2.6%. Sequenced input: axillary lymph node tissue. These receptors were obtained from a female donor with breast cancer. Some clones in this sample may be carry-over from other donors' samples.

To note about this clonotype: This may be a read error: a much more frequent sequence differs by one nucleotide. CDR3 sequence reads: CSASIVGVQETQYF. For the CDR3, the DNA is TGCAGTGCTAGTATAGTGGGAGTCCAAGAGACCCAGTACTTC. V is TRBV20-1 and J is TRBJ2-5; D may be TRBD2 (5 bases). The CDR3 totals 14 residues. V lost 3 bases and J 1 base, leaving 12 bases between the germline ends. CDR1 and CDR2 (germline): DFQATT, SNEGSKA (reference sequence).

This clonotype turned up a few times. The rearrangement uses TRBV11-2 and TRBJ2-6, with TRBD1 identical over 7 bases. In germline, CDR1 is SGHAT, CDR2 FQNNGV. The J segment lost 0 bases and the V segment lost 9 bases, leaving 5 bases of the junction unmatched. This CDR3 spans 15 amino acids. CDR3 bases: TGTGCCAGTGGGAACAGGGGCTCTGGGGCCAACGTCCTGACTTTC. Translated: CASGNRGSGANVLTF.

The sample holds many counts of this clonotype. The chain couples TRBV7-2 to TRBJ2-7; D gene uncertain. Between the trimmed V and J ends, which lost 5 bases and 7 bases, there was a span of 18 bases. This CDR3 has 14 residues. Germline-derived CDR1 and CDR2 are SGHTA and FQGNSA. The CDR3 coding sequence is TGTGCCAGCAGCACCCCGGGCGGTGCGCGGGAGCAGTACTTC. It specifies CASSTPGGAREQYF.

As concerns this clonotype: One end of the junction fails to match germline, which may point to a read error. The chain uses TRBV19 and TRBJ2-3; unclear D gene. In germline, CDR1 is LNHDA, CDR2 SQIVND (reference sequence). The CDR3 is 14 residues long. This CDR3 reads CACSIGSRAYTQYF. Written as DNA, the CDR3 is TGTGCCTGTAGTATAGGTAGCCGGGCATACACGCAGTATTTT.

The genes are TRBV27 and TRBJ2-3; 11 nucleotides agree with TRBD2. CDR1 is MNHEY and CDR2 is SMNVEV in the germline V gene (reference sequence). The CDR3 covers 17 residues. V shed 5 bases, J shed 2 bases, and the junction held 9 bases outside the gene matches. The CDR3 DNA reads TGTGCCAGCAGTAAAACTAGCGGGAGATCGTCCACAGATACGCAGTATTTT. Translating gives CASSKTSGRSSTDTQYF.